The present T cell receptor (beta chain) was sequenced within a study of cytomegalovirus exposure and HLA in healthy donors. On this clone: No antigen is known for it.

Findings of the study overall: In a later analysis, V- and J-gene trimming of beta chains associated with a DCLRE1C missense variant, replicated independently. Fewer than 200 TCR beta chains were listed as cytomegalovirus-associated.

The CDR3 length is 14 residues. Per the germline V gene, CDR1 is SNHLY and CDR2 is FYNNEI. V was pared by 1 base and J by 7 bases, with 14 bases between. PCR employed 60 Vbeta and 13 Jbeta primers. Sequenced by immunoSEQ multiplex PCR; TCRdb stores in-frame clones only, minus some. The sample has 120,000 or so clones, 75% to 85% seen once. This clonotype originated in a woman between 50 and 59 years old in good health and CMV-seropositive. Sequences were obtained from PBMCs. The chain uses TRBV2 and TRBJ2-7; tentative D call: TRBD2 (6 bases). The CDR3 DNA reads TGTGCCAGCAGTGAAGAGGTCGGGGGACGGGAGCAGTACTTC. Translated: CASSEEVGGREQYF.